This T cell receptor (beta chain) was observed in a study of T-cell reconstitution after alpha-beta-depleted transplantation in children. Study-level points and caveats: By one year post-transplant, T-cell counts and diversity largely arose from T cells that were newly produced. By about two months after transplant, alpha-beta T cells reportedly arose from several hundred graft clones that had expanded.

The CDR3 contains 14 residues. CDR1 DFQATT and CDR2 SNEGSKA come from the germline V gene (reference sequence). V was shortened by 6 bases and J by 4 bases, with 13 bases between the two germline ends. This clonotype was counted between two and nine times. The antigen is unknown. Researchers prepared the TCRbeta library using unique molecular identifiers, the study reports. TCRdb reanalysed the PCR reads using MiXCR and keeps one entry per CDR3 protein. In the table there are more than 500,000 distinct CDR3 sequences, 10% to 12% of which are singletons. This TCR was sampled from a female patient aged 2 to 10 who had a stem cell transplant for aplastic anemia, so the T cells may come from the graft donor. This chain links TRBV20-1 with TRBJ2-6; TRBD2 might be the D (5 bases). This specimen consisted of PBMCs, mostly from graft donor cells, obtained 180 days after TCRalphabeta/CD19-depleted stem cell transplant. CDR3 region: CSATLGAGANVLTF. The CDR3 bases are TGCAGTGCGACGCTGGGAGCCGGGGCCAACGTCCTGACTTTC.